The rows below give T cell receptor beta chains drawn from one sample of a study of cytomegalovirus exposure and HLA in healthy donors. Repertoires were generated with immunoSEQ multiplex PCR, while TCRdb's copy carries only in-frame clones and drops some. This sample has fewer than 200,000 clones, with 65% to 85% found just once. The specimen was PBMCs. Source of these receptors: a man between 40 and 49 years old in good health and CMV-seropositive. Both conserved end residues are part of each CDR3. D genes are given only for firm matches. Rows may omit the clone size; those that give it use once, few, many or a size class.

d_call j_call clone_size v_call cdr3_aa cdr3_nt
. TRBJ2-7 . TRBV28 CASHTRGGAYEQYF TGTGCCAGCCACACGCGTGGCGGGGCCTACGAGCAGTACTTC
. TRBJ1-2 . TRBV6-4 CASSDSSQQGHIDGYTF TGTGCCAGCAGTGACTCGAGTCAACAGGGTCACATCGATGGCTACACCTTC
TRBD2 TRBJ2-1 . TRBV5-1 CASTRLRTSGRAPDEQFF TGCGCCAGCACAAGGCTTCGGACTAGCGGGAGGGCCCCAGATGAGCAGTTCTTC
TRBD2 TRBJ2-1 . TRBV7-9 CASSPSSGRDSYNEQFF TGTGCCAGCAGCCCCTCTAGCGGGAGGGACTCCTACAATGAGCAGTTCTTC
. TRBJ1-3 . TRBV10-2 CASSDRTGGNTIYF TGCGCCAGCAGTGATCGGACGGGAGGAAACACCATATATTTT
TRBD1 TRBJ1-5 . TRBV7-2 CASSMDPGQGGQPQHF TGTGCCAGCAGCATGGACCCCGGACAGGGCGGCCAGCCCCAGCATTTT
TRBD1 TRBJ2-5 . TRBV15 CATSTPGQGAETQYF TGTGCCACCAGCACGCCGGGACAGGGGGCCGAGACCCAGTACTTC
. TRBJ2-7 . TRBV6-1 CASSESGRTYEQYF TGTGCCAGCAGTGAATCGGGTCGGACCTACGAGCAGTACTTC
TRBD1 TRBJ2-7 . TRBV7-9 CASSRPGTGTYEQYF TGTGCCAGCAGCCGTCCCGGGACAGGGACCTACGAGCAGTACTTC
. TRBJ2-1 few TRBV9 CASGTHPYNEQFF TGTGCCAGCGGCACCCACCCCTACAATGAGCAGTTCTTC
. TRBJ1-2 . TRBV28 CASSSFSTGSFYGYTF TGTGCCAGCAGCTCTTTTTCCACGGGGAGCTTCTATGGCTACACCTTC
TRBD1 TRBJ2-3 once TRBV7-2 CASTPGGDTQYF TGTGCCAGCACCCCAGGGGGAGATACGCAGTATTTT
TRBD2 TRBJ2-1 . TRBV28 CASSHLGLAGGSSYNEQFF TGTGCCAGCAGTCACCTGGGACTAGCGGGAGGGTCCTCCTACAATGAGCAGTTCTTC
. TRBJ1-4 few TRBV27 CASSFGRVSEKLFF TGTGCCAGCAGTTTCGGCAGGGTCTCTGAAAAACTGTTTTTT
TRBD1 TRBJ2-6 . TRBV11-2 CASSNRGAGANGLTF TGTGCCAGCAGCAACAGGGGGGCTGGGGCCAACGGCCTGACTTTC
. TRBJ1-5 . TRBV10-3 CAIRPDEDQPQHF TGTGCCATCAGACCAGACGAGGATCAGCCCCAGCATTTT
TRBD1 TRBJ2-7 once TRBV7-8 CASSGWDRVVYEQYF TGTGCCAGCAGCGGTTGGGACAGGGTCGTTTACGAGCAGTACTTC
TRBD1 TRBJ2-2 . TRBV6-5 CASSYPGGANTGELFF TGTGCCAGCAGTTACCCAGGGGGCGCGAACACCGGGGAGCTGTTTTTT
. TRBJ2-2 . TRBV6-5 CASSSWGENTGELFF TGTGCCAGCAGTTCTTGGGGGGAGAACACCGGGGAGCTGTTTTTT
. TRBJ1-3 . TRBV7-2 CASSLRSLSSGNTIYF TGTGCCAGCAGCTTAAGGAGCTTAAGCTCTGGAAACACCATATATTTT
. TRBJ1-1 . TRBV9 CASSVTGSNTEAFF TGTGCCAGCAGCGTAACGGGGTCTAACACTGAAGCTTTCTTT
. TRBJ2-7 . TRBV7-3 CASSFDRTTGSSYEQYF TGTGCCAGCAGCTTCGATCGAACGACAGGCTCTTCCTACGAGCAGTACTTC
. TRBJ2-1 . TRBV7-9 CASSRQYNEQFF TGTGCCAGCAGCCGACAGTACAATGAGCAGTTCTTC
TRBD2 TRBJ2-1 . TRBV19 CASSSSGLREQFF TGTGCCAGTAGTAGTAGCGGGTTGCGTGAGCAGTTCTTC
. TRBJ1-5 . TRBV15 CATSSSTGRRGQPQHF TGTGCCACCAGCAGTAGTACAGGTCGGCGCGGCCAGCCCCAGCATTTT
. TRBJ2-3 . TRBV13 CASSLGRLGGRTDTQYF TGTGCCAGCAGCTTGGGTCGTCTGGGGGGTCGCACAGATACGCAGTATTTT